This note documents a single T cell receptor (beta chain) sequence. Antigen unknown. This sample includes further DNA sequences coding for the same CDR3. The data are from a study of shared clonotypes between healthy human individuals. General study results and limits: All-four-donor shared clonotypes had higher generation probabilities than non-shared clonotypes did. Clonotype sharing across donors was expected to vary with sequencing depth.

TCRdb keeps only in-frame clones here, not all; method: immunoSEQ multiplex PCR. The repertoire holds 2.5 million or so clones, with roughly nine tenths as singletons. Trimming cost V 1 base and J 4 bases, with 5 bases left between them. The germline CDR1 and CDR2 sequences are MNHNS and SASEGT. CDR3 size: 12 residues. Sequencing was performed on naive CD4+ T cells sorted from blood. Subset denoted: CD45RA+ positively selected. V and J are TRBV6-1 and TRBJ2-7; D remains ambiguous. The source is a man in his late teens or twenties in good health. The CDR3 DNA is TGTGCCAGCAGTGAAGAAGGTTACGAGCAGTACTTC. Amino acid sequence: CASSEEGYEQYF.